These T cell receptor beta chains were read from a single sample in a study of blood T cell repertoires in COVID-19. Only in-frame clones appear in the TCRdb table, and some are missing; sequencing was by immunoSEQ multiplex PCR. This table has about 90,000 clones, about 75% appearing once. Sequenced sample: peripheral blood. The receptors derive from a woman of 80 years or more with acute or convalescent COVID-19. Both conserved end residues are part of each CDR3. A D gene is named only where the DNA matches it firmly. Expanded clones are given a class, and other clones once, few, many or no size at all.

clone size: NA
J gene: TRBJ2-7
V gene: TRBV18
D gene: TRBD1
CDR3 protein: CASSPPATGTNEQYF
CDR3 DNA: TGTGCCAGCTCACCACCCGCGACAGGGACCAACGAGCAGTACTTC

clone size: NA
J gene: TRBJ1-2
V gene: TRBV12-3/TRBV12-4
D gene: NA
CDR3 protein: CASSLYSDGYTF
CDR3 DNA: TGTGCCAGCAGCCTATACAGTGATGGCTACACCTTC

clone size: many
J gene: TRBJ1-5
V gene: TRBV2
D gene: NA
CDR3 protein: CASRYRDKSQPQHF
CDR3 DNA: TGTGCCAGCAGGTACAGGGACAAAAGTCAGCCCCAGCATTTT

clone size: NA
J gene: TRBJ2-5
V gene: TRBV6-2/TRBV6-3
D gene: NA
CDR3 protein: CASSRRGETQYF
CDR3 DNA: TGTGCCAGCAGCCGACGAGGGGAGACCCAGTACTTC

clone size: few
J gene: TRBJ2-1
V gene: TRBV7-9
D gene: TRBD1
CDR3 protein: CASTSGTGGRYNEQFF
CDR3 DNA: TGTGCCAGCACCTCTGGGACAGGGGGCCGCTACAATGAGCAGTTCTTC

clone size: NA
J gene: TRBJ1-2
V gene: TRBV6-5
D gene: NA
CDR3 protein: CASGDWGTFYGYTF
CDR3 DNA: TGTGCCAGCGGAGACTGGGGGACTTTTTATGGCTACACCTTC

clone size: NA
J gene: TRBJ1-4
V gene: TRBV5-5
D gene: TRBD1
CDR3 protein: CASSLTGGSLGGNEKLFF
CDR3 DNA: TGTGCCAGCAGCTTGACAGGGGGCTCCCTCGGGGGTAATGAAAAACTGTTTTTT

clone size: NA
J gene: TRBJ2-2
V gene: TRBV5-1
D gene: TRBD1
CDR3 protein: CASRETGVGAGELFF
CDR3 DNA: TGCGCCAGCAGGGAAACAGGGGTCGGAGCCGGGGAGCTGTTTTTT

clone size: NA
J gene: TRBJ2-5
V gene: TRBV7-2
D gene: TRBD2
CDR3 protein: CASSTTRTSKYF
CDR3 DNA: TGTGCCAGCAGCACCACCCGGACTAGCAAGTACTTC

clone size: NA
J gene: TRBJ2-1
V gene: TRBV24-1
D gene: TRBD1
CDR3 protein: CATSETGVGSYNEQFF
CDR3 DNA: TGTGCCACCAGTGAGACAGGGGTGGGCTCCTACAATGAGCAGTTCTTC

clone size: many
J gene: TRBJ2-1
V gene: TRBV5-6
D gene: TRBD2
CDR3 protein: CASSPLGRGGSYNEQFF
CDR3 DNA: TGTGCCAGCAGCCCTCTGGGGCGGGGGGGCTCCTACAATGAGCAGTTCTTC

clone size: NA
J gene: TRBJ2-3
V gene: TRBV7-2
D gene: NA
CDR3 protein: CASSLRVSTDTQYF
CDR3 DNA: TGTGCCAGCAGCTTGCGCGTGAGCACAGATACGCAGTATTTT

clone size: NA
J gene: TRBJ2-3
V gene: TRBV6-2/TRBV6-3
D gene: TRBD2
CDR3 protein: CASSYSNLADTDTQYF
CDR3 DNA: TGTGCCAGCAGTTACAGCAACCTAGCGGACACAGATACGCAGTATTTT

clone size: NA
J gene: TRBJ1-2
V gene: TRBV4-1
D gene: TRBD1
CDR3 protein: CASSQDPGQGDNYGYTF
CDR3 DNA: TGCGCCAGCAGCCAAGACCCCGGACAGGGCGACAACTATGGCTACACCTTC

clone size: NA
J gene: TRBJ2-2
V gene: TRBV24-1
D gene: TRBD1
CDR3 protein: CATSRDSDTGELFF
CDR3 DNA: TGTGCCACCAGCCGGGACAGTGACACCGGGGAGCTGTTTTTT

clone size: once
J gene: TRBJ1-4
V gene: TRBV30
D gene: TRBD1
CDR3 protein: CAWSRQGTNEKLFF
CDR3 DNA: TGTGCCTGGAGTCGACAGGGAACTAATGAAAAACTGTTTTTT

clone size: few
J gene: TRBJ1-6
V gene: TRBV11-2
D gene: NA
CDR3 protein: CASSLPYQAHNSPLHF
CDR3 DNA: TGTGCCAGCAGCTTACCATACCAGGCTCATAATTCACCCCTCCACTTT

clone size: few
J gene: TRBJ1-2
V gene: TRBV2
D gene: TRBD1
CDR3 protein: CASSDQQGLGYTF
CDR3 DNA: TGTGCCAGCAGTGATCAACAGGGGCTTGGCTACACCTTC

clone size: few
J gene: TRBJ1-6
V gene: TRBV10-3
D gene: NA
CDR3 protein: CAIRSGTSQSPLHF
CDR3 DNA: TGTGCCATTCGATCCGGGACATCTCAATCACCCCTCCACTTT

clone size: NA
J gene: TRBJ2-7
V gene: TRBV11-2
D gene: TRBD2
CDR3 protein: CASYQPGLGYEQYF
CDR3 DNA: TGTGCCAGTTACCAACCGGGACTAGGGTACGAGCAGTACTTC

clone size: few
J gene: TRBJ1-6
V gene: TRBV28
D gene: TRBD1
CDR3 protein: CASTGDRRALHF
CDR3 DNA: TGTGCCAGCACCGGGGACAGGAGGGCCCTCCACTTT

clone size: NA
J gene: TRBJ2-1
V gene: TRBV10-3
D gene: TRBD2
CDR3 protein: CASRTSARGYEQFF
CDR3 DNA: TGTGCCTCCCGGACTAGCGCTCGCGGTTATGAGCAGTTCTTC

clone size: NA
J gene: TRBJ1-2
V gene: TRBV7-2
D gene: NA
CDR3 protein: CASSPTPPTASYGYTF
CDR3 DNA: TGTGCCAGCAGCCCTACTCCCCCGACAGCGTCTTATGGCTACACCTTC

clone size: NA
J gene: TRBJ1-2
V gene: TRBV7-2
D gene: TRBD1
CDR3 protein: CASSLGGTGGRDSYTF
CDR3 DNA: TGTGCCAGCAGCTTAGGGGGGACAGGGGGAAGGGATAGCTACACCTTC

clone size: NA
J gene: TRBJ1-2
V gene: TRBV6-5
D gene: NA
CDR3 protein: CASSYSTGERTYGYTF
CDR3 DNA: TGTGCCAGCAGTTACTCGACCGGGGAAAGAACCTATGGCTACACCTTC

clone size: many
J gene: TRBJ2-3
V gene: TRBV7-6
D gene: TRBD2
CDR3 protein: CASSLSGTSTDTQYF
CDR3 DNA: TGTGCCAGCAGCCTTAGCGGGACTAGCACAGATACGCAGTATTTT

clone size: NA
J gene: TRBJ2-2
V gene: TRBV6-2/TRBV6-3
D gene: NA
CDR3 protein: CASSWLFGAPNGLSTGELFF
CDR3 DNA: TGTGCCAGCAGTTGGTTGTTTGGAGCTCCCAATGGACTTTCCACCGGGGAGCTGTTTTTT

clone size: NA
J gene: TRBJ1-2
V gene: TRBV6-5
D gene: TRBD1
CDR3 protein: CAGSPGQGNYGYTF
CDR3 DNA: TGTGCCGGATCGCCGGGACAGGGGAACTATGGCTACACCTTC

clone size: NA
J gene: TRBJ2-7
V gene: TRBV24-1
D gene: NA
CDR3 protein: CATSDGGAREQYF
CDR3 DNA: TGTGCCACCAGTGATGGGGGGGCGCGGGAGCAGTACTTC

clone size: NA
J gene: TRBJ1-3
V gene: TRBV6-2/TRBV6-3
D gene: NA
CDR3 protein: CASSPGQSGNTIYF
CDR3 DNA: TGTGCCAGCAGTCCAGGACAGTCCGGAAACACCATATATTTT

clone size: NA
J gene: TRBJ2-1
V gene: TRBV5-6
D gene: NA
CDR3 protein: CASSGTQAGAYNEQFF
CDR3 DNA: TGTGCCAGCAGCGGGACTCAGGCAGGCGCCTACAATGAGCAGTTCTTC